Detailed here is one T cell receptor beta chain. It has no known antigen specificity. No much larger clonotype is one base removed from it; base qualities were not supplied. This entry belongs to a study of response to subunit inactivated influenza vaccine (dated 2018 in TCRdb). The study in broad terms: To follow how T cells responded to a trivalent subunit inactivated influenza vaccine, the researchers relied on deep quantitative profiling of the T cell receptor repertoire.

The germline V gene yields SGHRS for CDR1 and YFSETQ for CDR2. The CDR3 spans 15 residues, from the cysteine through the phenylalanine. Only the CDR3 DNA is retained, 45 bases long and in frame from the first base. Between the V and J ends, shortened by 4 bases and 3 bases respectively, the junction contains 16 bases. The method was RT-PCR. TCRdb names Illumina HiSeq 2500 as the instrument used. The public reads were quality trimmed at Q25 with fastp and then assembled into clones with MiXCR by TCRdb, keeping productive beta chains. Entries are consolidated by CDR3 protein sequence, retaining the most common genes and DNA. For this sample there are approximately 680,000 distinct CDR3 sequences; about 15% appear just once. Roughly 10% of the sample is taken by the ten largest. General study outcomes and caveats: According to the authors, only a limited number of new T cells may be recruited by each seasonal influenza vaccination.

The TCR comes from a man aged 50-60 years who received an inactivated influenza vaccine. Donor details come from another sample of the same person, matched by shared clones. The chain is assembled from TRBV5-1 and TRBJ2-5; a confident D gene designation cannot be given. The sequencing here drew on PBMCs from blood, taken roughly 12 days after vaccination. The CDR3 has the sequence CASSPGLGFEETQYF. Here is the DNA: TGCGCCAGCAGCCCCGGGTTGGGCTTTGAAGAGACCCAGTACTTC.